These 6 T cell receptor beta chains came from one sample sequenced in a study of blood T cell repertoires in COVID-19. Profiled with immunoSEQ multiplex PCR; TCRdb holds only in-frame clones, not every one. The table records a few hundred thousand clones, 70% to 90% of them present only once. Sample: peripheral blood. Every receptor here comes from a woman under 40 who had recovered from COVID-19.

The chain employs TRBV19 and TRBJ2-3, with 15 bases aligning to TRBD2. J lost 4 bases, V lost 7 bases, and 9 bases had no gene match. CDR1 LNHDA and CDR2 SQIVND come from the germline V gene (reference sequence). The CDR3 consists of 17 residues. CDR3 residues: CASTPGLAGGGADTQYF. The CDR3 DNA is TGTGCCAGTACCCCGGGACTAGCGGGAGGAGGCGCAGATACGCAGTATTTT.

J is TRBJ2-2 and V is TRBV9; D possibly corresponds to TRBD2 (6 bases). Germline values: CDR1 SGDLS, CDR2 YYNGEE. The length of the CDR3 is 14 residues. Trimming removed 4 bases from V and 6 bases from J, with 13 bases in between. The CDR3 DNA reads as TGTGCCAGCAGCACCTTAGCGGCCCCCGGGGAGCTGTTTTTT. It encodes CASSTLAAPGELFF.

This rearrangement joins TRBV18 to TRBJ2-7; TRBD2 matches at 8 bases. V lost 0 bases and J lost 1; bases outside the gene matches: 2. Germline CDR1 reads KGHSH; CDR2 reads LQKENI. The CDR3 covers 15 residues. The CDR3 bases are TGTGCCAGCTCACCACCAGCGGGGGTTTCCTACGAGCAGTACTTC. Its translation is CASSPPAGVSYEQYF.

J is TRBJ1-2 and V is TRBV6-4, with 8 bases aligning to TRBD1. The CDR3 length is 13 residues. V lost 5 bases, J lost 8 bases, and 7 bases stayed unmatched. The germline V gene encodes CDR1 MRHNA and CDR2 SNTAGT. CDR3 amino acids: CASSNTRQGGYTF. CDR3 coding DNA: TGTGCCAGCAGTAACACAAGACAGGGGGGCTACACCTTC.

The CDR3 loop reads CASSQLYNLMNTEAFF. The CDR3 DNA sequence: TGTGCCAGCAGCCAATTATACAACCTCATGAACACTGAAGCTTTCTTT. The V and J genes are TRBV14 and TRBJ1-1; D call uncertain. Germline CDR1 SGHDN, CDR2 FVKESK. Trimming took 2 bases from V and 0 from J, leaving 13 bases between them. This CDR3 comprises 16 residues.

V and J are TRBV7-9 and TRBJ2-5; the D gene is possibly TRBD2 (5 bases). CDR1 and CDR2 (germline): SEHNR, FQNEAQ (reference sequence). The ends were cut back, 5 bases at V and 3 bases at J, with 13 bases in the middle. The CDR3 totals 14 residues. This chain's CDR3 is CASSRPAGEETQYF. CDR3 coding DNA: TGTGCCAGCAGCCGGCCCGCCGGGGAAGAGACCCAGTACTTC.